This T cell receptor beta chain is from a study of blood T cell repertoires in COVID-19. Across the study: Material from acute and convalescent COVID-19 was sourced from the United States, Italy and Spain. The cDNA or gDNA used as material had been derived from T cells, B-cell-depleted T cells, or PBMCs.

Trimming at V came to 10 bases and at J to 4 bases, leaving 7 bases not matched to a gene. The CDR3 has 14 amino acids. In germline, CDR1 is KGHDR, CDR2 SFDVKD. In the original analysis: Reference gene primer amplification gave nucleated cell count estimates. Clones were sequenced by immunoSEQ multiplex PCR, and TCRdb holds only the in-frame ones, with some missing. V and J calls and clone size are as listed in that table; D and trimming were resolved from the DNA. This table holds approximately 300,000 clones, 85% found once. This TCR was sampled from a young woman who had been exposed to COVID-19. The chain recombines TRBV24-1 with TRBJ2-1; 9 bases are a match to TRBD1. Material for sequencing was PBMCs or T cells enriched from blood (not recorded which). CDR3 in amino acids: CATSPGQGYNEQFF. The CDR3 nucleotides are TGTGCCACTAGTCCGGGACAGGGATACAATGAGCAGTTCTTC.